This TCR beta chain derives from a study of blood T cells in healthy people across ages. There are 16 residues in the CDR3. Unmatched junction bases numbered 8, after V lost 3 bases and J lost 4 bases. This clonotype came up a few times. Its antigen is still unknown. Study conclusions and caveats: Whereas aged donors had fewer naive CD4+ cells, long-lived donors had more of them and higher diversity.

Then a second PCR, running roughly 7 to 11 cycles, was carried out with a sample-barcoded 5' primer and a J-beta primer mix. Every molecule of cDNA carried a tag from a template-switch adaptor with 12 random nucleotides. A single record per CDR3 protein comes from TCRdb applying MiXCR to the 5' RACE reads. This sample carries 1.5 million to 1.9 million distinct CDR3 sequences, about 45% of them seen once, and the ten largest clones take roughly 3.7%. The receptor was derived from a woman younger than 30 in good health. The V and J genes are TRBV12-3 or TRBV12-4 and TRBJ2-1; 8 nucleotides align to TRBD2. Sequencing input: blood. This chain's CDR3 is CASSFPLREVYNEQFF. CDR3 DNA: TGTGCCAGCAGTTTCCCCTTGCGGGAGGTATACAATGAGCAGTTCTTC.